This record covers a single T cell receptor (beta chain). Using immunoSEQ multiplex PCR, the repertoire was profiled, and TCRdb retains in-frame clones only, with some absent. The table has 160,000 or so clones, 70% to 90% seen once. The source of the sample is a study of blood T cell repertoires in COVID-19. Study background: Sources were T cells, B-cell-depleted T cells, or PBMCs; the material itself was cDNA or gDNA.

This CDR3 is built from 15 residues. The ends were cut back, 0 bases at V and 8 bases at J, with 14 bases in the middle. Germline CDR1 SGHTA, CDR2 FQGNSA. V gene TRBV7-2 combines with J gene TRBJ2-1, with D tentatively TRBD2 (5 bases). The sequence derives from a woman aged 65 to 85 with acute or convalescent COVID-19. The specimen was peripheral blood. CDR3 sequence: CASSLAGRPHDEQFF. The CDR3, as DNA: TGTGCCAGCAGCTTAGCAGGGAGACCCCACGATGAGCAGTTCTTC.